This TCR beta chain was recovered during a study of shared clonotypes between healthy human individuals. As for the study in general: For every donor, three CD4 naive, three CD4 memory, two CD8 naive and one CD8 memory plates were used. Regarding the study as a whole: A reduction in generation probabilities was seen for non-shared clonotypes relative to those shared by all four donors. Around 5.3% of naive CD4 clonotypes were shared across a few donors.

The CDR3 spans 15 residues. CDR1 MNHNY and CDR2 SVGAGI come from the germline V gene (reference sequence). V was pared by 4 bases and J by 3 bases, with 16 bases between. Only in-frame clones appear in the TCRdb table, and some are missing; sequencing was by immunoSEQ multiplex PCR. The repertoire holds about 2 million clones, with approximately 95% as singletons. Naive CD8 cells lacked CD45RO, underwent positive selection for CCR7 and left out terminally differentiated effector memory CD45RA+ cells. Donors, healthy HIV-negative adults, lacked recent acute infections or vaccinations. Notes on this clone: What it binds is unknown.

Input material: naive CD8+ T cells sorted from blood. The source is a man between 18 and 35 years old in good health. V is TRBV6-6 and J is TRBJ2-7; D remains unclear. The CDR3: CASSSVTGLNYEQYF. In nucleotides, the CDR3 is TGTGCCAGCAGTTCGGTGACCGGCCTGAACTACGAGCAGTACTTC.